This T cell receptor beta chain emerged from a study of shared clonotypes between healthy human individuals. Study details: For every donor, three CD4 naive, three CD4 memory, two CD8 naive and one CD8 memory plates were used.

TCRdb keeps only in-frame clones here, not all; method: immunoSEQ multiplex PCR. The table has just over 2,000,000 clones, 95% seen once; the top ten hold 0.13%. Germline V CDR1 and CDR2: SNHLY, FYNNEI. V was clipped by 8 bases and J by 1 base; unmatched bases: 4. The CDR3 is 14 amino acids. The J gene is TRBJ2-5, the V gene TRBV2; 10 nucleotides line up with TRBD2. Specimen: naive CD4+ T cells sorted from blood. As to subset: CD45RA+ positively selected. This receptor was obtained from a man aged 18 to 29 in good health. CDR3: CASPRLAGQETQYF. DNA for the CDR3: TGTGCCAGCCCCCGACTAGCGGGCCAAGAGACCCAGTACTTC.